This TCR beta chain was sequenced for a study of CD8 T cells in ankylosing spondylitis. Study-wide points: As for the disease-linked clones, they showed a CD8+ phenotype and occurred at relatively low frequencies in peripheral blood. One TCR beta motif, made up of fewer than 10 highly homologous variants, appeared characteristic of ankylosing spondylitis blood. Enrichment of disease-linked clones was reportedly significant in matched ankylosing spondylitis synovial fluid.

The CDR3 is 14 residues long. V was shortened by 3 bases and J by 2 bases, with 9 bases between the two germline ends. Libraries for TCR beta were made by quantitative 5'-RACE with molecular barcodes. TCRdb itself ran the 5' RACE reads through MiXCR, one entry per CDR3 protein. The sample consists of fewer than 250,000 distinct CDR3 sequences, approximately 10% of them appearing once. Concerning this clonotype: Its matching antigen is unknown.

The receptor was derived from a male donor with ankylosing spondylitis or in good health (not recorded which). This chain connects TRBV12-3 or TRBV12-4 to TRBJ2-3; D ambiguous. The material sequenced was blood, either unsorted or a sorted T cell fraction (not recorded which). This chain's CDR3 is CASSFLKPTDTQYF. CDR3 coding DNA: TGTGCCAGCAGTTTCCTGAAGCCCACAGATACGCAGTATTTT.